This T cell receptor (beta chain) was sequenced for a study of cytomegalovirus exposure and HLA in healthy donors. Both 60 Vbeta primers and 13 Jbeta primers went into the PCR. Some clones are missing from TCRdb's copy, which holds only in-frame ones; the method was immunoSEQ multiplex PCR. The sample contains 100,000 to 150,000 clones, around 82% of which appear only once. From germline, CDR1 is LNHDA and CDR2 SQIVND (reference sequence). The V gene lost 4 bases and the J gene lost 1 base, with 8 bases spanning the gap. The CDR3 has 13 amino acids. This clone appeared a few times. Antigen unknown. Study-wide results and caveats: Analysis was carried out at a later point, and it linked a missense DCLRE1C variant to TCR beta V- and J-gene trimming. Sequencing depth across donors, presence/absence analyses assumed, was roughly uniform. Highest at DRB1 and lowest at HLA-C, TCR association rates differed among HLA loci in a later analysis. Earlier results showed most TCR beta V segments being productive about 87% or about 30% of the time.

Sequenced: PBMCs. The rearrangement joins TRBV19 to TRBJ2-7, with unresolved D. This receptor was taken from a man aged 40-50 years in good health and CMV-seronegative. The CDR3 DNA sequence: TGTGCCAGTAGTACCTCGGTTTCCTACGAGCAGTACTTC. This codes for CASSTSVSYEQYF.